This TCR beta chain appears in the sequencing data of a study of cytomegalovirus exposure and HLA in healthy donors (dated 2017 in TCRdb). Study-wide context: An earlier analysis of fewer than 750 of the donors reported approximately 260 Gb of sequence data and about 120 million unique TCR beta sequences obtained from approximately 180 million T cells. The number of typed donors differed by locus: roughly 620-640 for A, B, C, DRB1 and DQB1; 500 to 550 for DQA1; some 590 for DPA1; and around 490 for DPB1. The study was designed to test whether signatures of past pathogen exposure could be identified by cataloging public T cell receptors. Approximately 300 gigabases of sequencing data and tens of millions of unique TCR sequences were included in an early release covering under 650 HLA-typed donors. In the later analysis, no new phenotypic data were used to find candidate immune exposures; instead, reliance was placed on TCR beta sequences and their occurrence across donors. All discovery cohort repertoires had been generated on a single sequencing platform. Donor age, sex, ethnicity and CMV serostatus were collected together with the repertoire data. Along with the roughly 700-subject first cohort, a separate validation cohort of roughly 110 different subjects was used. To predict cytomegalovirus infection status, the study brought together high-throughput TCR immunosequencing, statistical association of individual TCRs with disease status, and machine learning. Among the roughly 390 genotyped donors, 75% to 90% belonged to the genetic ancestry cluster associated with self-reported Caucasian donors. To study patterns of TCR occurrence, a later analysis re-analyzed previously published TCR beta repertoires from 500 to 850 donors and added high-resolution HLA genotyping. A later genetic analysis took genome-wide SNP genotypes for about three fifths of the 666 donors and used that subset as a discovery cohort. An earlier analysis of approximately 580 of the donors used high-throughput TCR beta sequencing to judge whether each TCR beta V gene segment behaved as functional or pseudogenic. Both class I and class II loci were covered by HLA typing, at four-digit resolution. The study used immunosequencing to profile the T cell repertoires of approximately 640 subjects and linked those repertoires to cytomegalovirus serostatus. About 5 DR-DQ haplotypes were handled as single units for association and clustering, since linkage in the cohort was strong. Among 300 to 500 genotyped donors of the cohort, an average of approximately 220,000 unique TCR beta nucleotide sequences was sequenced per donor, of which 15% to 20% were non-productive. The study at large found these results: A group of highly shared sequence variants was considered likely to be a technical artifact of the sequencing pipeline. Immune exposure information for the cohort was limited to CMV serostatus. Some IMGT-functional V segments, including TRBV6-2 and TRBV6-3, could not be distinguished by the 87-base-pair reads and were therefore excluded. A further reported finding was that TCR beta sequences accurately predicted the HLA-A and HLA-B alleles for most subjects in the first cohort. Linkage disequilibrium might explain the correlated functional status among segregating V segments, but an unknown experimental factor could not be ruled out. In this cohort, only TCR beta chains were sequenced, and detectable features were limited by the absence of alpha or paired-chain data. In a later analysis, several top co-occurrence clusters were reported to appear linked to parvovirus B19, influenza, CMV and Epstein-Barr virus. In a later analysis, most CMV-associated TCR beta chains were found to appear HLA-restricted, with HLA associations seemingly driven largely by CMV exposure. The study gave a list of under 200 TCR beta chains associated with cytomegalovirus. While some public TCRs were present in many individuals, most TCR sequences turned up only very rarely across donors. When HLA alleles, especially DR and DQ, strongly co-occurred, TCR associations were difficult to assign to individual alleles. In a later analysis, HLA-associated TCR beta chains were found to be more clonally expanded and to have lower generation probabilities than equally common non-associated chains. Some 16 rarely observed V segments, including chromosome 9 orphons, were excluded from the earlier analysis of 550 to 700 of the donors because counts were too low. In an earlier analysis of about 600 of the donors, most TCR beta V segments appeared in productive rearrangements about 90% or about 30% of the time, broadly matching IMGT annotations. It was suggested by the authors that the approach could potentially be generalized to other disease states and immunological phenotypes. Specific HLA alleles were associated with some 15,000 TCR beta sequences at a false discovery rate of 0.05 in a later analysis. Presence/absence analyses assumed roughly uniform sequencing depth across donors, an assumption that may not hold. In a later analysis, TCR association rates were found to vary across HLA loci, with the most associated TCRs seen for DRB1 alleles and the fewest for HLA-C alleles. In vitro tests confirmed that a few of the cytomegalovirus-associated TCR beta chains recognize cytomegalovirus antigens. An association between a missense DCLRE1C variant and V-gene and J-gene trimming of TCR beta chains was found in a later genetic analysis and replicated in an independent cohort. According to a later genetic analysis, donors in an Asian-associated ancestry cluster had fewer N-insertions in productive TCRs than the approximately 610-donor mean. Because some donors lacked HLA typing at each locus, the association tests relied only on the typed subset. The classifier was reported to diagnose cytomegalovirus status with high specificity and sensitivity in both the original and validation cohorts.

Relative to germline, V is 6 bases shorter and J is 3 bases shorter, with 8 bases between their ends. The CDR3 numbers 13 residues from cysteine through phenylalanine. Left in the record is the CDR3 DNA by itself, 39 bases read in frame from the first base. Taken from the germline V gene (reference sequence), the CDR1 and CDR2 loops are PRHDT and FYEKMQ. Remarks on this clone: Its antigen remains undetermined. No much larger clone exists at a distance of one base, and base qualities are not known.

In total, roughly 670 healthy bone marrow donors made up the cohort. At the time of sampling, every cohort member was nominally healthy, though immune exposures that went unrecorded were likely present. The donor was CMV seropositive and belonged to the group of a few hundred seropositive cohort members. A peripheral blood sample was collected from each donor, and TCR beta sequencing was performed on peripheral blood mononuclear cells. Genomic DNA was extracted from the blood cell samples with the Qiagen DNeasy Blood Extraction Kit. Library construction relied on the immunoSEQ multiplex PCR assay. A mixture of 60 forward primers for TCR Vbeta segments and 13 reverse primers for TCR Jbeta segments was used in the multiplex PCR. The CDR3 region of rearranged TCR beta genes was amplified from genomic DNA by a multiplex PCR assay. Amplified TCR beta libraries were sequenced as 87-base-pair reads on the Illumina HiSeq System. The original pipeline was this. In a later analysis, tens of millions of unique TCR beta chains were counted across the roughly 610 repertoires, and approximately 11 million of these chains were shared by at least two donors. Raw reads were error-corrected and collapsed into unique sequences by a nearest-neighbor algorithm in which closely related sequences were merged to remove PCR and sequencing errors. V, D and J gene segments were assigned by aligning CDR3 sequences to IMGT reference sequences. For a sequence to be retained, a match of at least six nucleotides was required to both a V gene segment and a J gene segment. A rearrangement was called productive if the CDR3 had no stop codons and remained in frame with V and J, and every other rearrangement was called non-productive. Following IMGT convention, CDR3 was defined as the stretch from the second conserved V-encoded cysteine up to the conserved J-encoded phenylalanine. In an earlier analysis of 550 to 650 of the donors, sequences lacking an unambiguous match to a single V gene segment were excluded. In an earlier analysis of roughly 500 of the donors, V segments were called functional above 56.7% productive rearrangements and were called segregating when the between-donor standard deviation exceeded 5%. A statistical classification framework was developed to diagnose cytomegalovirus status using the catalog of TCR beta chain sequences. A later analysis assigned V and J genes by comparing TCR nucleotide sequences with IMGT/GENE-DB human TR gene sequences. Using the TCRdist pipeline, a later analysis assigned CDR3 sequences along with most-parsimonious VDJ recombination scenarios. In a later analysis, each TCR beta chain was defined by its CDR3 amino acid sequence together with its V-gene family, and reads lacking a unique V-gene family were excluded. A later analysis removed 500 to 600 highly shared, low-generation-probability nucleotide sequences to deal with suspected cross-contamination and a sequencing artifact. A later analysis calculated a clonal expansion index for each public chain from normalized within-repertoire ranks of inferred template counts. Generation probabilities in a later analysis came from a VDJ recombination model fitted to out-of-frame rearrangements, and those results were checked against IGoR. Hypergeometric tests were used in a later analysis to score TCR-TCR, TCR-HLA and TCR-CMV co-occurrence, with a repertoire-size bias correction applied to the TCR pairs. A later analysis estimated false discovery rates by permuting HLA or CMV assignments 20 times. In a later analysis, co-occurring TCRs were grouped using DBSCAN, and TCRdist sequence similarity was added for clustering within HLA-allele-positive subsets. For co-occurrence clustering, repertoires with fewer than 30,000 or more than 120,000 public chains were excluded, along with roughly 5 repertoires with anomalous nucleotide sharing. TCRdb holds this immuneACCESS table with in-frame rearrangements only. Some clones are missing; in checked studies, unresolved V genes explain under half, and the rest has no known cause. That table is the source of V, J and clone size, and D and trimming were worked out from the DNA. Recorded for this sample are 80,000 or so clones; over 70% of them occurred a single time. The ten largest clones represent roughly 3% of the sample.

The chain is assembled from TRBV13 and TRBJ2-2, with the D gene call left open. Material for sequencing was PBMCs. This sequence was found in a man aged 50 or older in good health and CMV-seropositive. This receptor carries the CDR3 CASRQTDTGELFF. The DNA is TGTGCCAGCAGACAGACGGACACCGGGGAGCTGTTTTTT.